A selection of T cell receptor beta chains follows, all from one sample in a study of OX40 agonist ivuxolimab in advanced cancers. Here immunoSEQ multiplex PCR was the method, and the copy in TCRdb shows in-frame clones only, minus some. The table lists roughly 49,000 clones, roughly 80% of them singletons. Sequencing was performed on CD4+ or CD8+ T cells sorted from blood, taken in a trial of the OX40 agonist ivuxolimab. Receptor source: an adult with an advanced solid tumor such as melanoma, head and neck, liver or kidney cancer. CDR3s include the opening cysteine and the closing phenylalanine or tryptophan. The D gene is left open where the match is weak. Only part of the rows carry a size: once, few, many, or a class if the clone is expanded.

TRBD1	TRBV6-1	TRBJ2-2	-	CASSERQGITGELLF	TGTGCCAGCAGTGAAAGACAGGGTATCACCGGGGAGCTGCTTTTT
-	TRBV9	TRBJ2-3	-	CASSVLTVTDTQYF	TGTGCCAGCAGCGTATTGACCGTCACAGATACGCAGTATTTT
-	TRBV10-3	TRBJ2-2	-	CAIQDTGELFF	TGTGCCATCCAAGACACCGGGGAGCTGTTTTTT
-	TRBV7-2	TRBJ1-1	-	CASSLALGTEAFF	TGTGCCAGCAGCTTAGCGCTGGGAACTGAAGCTTTCTTT
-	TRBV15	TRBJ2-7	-	CATSLTYGAYEQYF	TGTGCCACCAGTCTCACATACGGGGCATACGAGCAGTACTTC
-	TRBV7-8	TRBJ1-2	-	CASSLAPDIVGHYGYTF	TGTGCCAGCAGCTTAGCCCCTGACATAGTCGGGCACTATGGCTACACCTTC
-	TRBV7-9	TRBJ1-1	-	CASSLGGGALSRAFF	TGTGCCAGCAGCTTAGGTGGGGGGGCCCTCTCTCGCGCTTTCTTT
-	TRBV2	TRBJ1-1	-	CASSELGRGGEAFF	TGTGCCAGCAGTGAATTGGGAAGGGGAGGTGAAGCTTTCTTT
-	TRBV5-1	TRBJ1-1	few	CASSLNSGTEAFF	TGCGCCAGCAGCTTGAACAGTGGGACTGAAGCTTTCTTT
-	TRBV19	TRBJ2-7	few	CASSRSPGVGEQYF	TGTGCCAGTAGCCGCTCCCCAGGGGTGGGCGAGCAGTACTTC
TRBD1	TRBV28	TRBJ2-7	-	CASRAGQGREQYF	TGTGCCAGCAGGGCCGGACAGGGGCGTGAGCAGTACTTC
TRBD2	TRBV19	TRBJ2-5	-	CASSISATSGIETQYF	TGTGCCAGTAGTATCTCTGCGACTAGCGGGATAGAGACCCAGTACTTC
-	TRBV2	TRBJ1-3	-	CASSEGSSGNTIYF	TGTGCCAGCAGTGAGGGAAGCTCTGGAAACACCATATATTTT
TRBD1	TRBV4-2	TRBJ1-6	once	CASRAETGTYNSPLHF	TGTGCCAGCAGGGCAGAGACAGGGACCTATAATTCACCCCTCCACTTT
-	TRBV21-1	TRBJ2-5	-	CASSKAWRGMGETQYF	TGTGCCAGCAGCAAAGCGTGGCGGGGGATGGGGGAGACCCAGTACTTC
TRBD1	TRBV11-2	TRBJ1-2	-	CASSQGVGGYTF	TGTGCCAGCAGCCAGGGGGTTGGCGGCTACACCTTC
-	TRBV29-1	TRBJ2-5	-	CSVAGPDQTQYF	TGCAGCGTTGCGGGGCCTGACCAGACCCAGTACTTC
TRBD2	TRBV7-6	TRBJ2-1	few	CASSLESSGNEQFF	TGTGCCAGCAGCTTAGAGTCTAGCGGTAATGAGCAGTTCTTC
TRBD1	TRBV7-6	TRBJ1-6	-	CASSPTGTGNSPLHF	TGTGCCAGCAGCCCGACCGGGACAGGGAATTCACCCCTCCACTTT
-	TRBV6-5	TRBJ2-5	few	CASSYSTRTGETQYF	TGTGCCAGCAGTTACTCGACCCGGACGGGAGAGACCCAGTACTTC
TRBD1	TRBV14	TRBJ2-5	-	CASSRQGETQYF	TGTGCCAGCAGCCGACAGGGGGAGACCCAGTACTTC
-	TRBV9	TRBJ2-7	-	CASSDGLDGDYEQYF	TGTGCCAGCAGCGACGGTCTGGACGGAGACTACGAGCAGTACTTC
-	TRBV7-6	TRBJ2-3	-	CASSPPRFEGTDTQYF	TGTGCCAGCAGCCCCCCCCGATTTGAGGGCACAGATACGCAGTATTTT
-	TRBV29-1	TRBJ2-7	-	CSVESGVGLREQYF	TGCAGCGTTGAAAGTGGGGTCGGGCTGCGGGAGCAGTACTTC
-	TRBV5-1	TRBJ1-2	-	CASSLGGDSFSYGYTF	TGCGCCAGCAGCTTGGGAGGGGATTCTTTTTCCTATGGCTACACCTTC
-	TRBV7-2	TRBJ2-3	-	CASRGPSGDTQYF	TGTGCCAGCAGAGGGCCGTCAGGAGATACGCAGTATTTT
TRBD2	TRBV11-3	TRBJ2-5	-	CASSYGLAGGNPWETQYF	TGTGCCAGCAGCTACGGACTAGCGGGGGGGAACCCGTGGGAGACCCAGTACTTC
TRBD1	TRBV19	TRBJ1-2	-	CASQSRGQGMNYGYTF	TGTGCCAGCCAAAGTAGGGGGCAGGGAATGAACTATGGCTACACCTTC
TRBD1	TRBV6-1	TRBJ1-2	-	CASRDRGDGYGYTF	TGTGCCAGCAGGGACAGGGGGGATGGCTATGGCTACACCTTC
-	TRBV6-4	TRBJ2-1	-	CASSEGLAAYNEQFF	TGTGCCAGCAGTGAAGGGTTAGCGGCCTACAATGAGCAGTTCTTC
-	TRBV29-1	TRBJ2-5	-	CSVPGPSQETQYF	TGCAGCGTACCCGGGCCCAGCCAAGAGACCCAGTACTTC
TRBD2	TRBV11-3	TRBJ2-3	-	CASSLDLAGGIDTQYF	TGTGCCAGCAGCTTAGATCTGGCGGGGGGAATAGATACGCAGTATTTT
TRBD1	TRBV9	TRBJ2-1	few	CASSDRGRDNEQFF	TGTGCCAGCAGCGACAGGGGGCGGGACAATGAGCAGTTCTTC
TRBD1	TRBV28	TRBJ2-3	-	CASSHSDRGMADTQYF	TGTGCCAGCAGCCACTCGGACAGGGGTATGGCAGATACGCAGTATTTT
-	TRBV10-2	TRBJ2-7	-	CASSDLSAAGAFYEQYF	TGCGCCAGCAGTGACCTCTCTGCGGCGGGGGCCTTCTACGAGCAGTACTTC
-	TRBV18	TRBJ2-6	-	CASSPPAGANVLTF	TGTGCCAGCTCACCACCGGCTGGGGCCAACGTCCTGACTTTC
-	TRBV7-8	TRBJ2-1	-	CASSLAAKASYNEQFF	TGTGCCAGCAGCTTAGCGGCCAAAGCCTCCTACAATGAGCAGTTCTTC
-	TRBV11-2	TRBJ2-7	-	CASSLGGGPYEQYF	TGTGCCAGCAGCTTAGGGGGAGGTCCCTACGAGCAGTACTTC
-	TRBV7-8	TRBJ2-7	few	CASSLSGAGKGRYEQYF	TGTGCCAGCAGCTTATCTGGTGCCGGAAAAGGTCGCTACGAGCAGTACTTC
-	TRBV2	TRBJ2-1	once	CASSAPASLSYNEQFF	TGTGCCAGCAGCGCCCCTGCAAGCCTCTCCTACAATGAGCAGTTCTTC
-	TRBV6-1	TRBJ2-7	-	CASSELDDYEQYF	TGTGCCAGCAGTGAACTAGATGACTACGAGCAGTACTTC
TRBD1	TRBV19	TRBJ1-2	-	CASSSLRDRLQGYTF	TGTGCCAGTAGTTCCCTCCGGGACAGGCTGCAGGGCTACACCTTC